The TCR beta chain described here comes from a study of graft-versus-host responses after intestinal transplantation. The study's findings and limits: GvH clones occurred in recipient marrow; some first appeared in ileum or blood.

Generated by immunoSEQ multiplex PCR, the TCRdb table keeps only in-frame clones and is missing some. The sample has some 70,000 clones; 87% are singletons. This clone was detected only once. What it binds is not known. Germline CDR1 reads SGDLS; CDR2 reads YYNGEE. The length of the CDR3 is 17 residues. V shed 4 bases and J 4 bases; nucleotides not matched to a gene: 13. The sample in question was unstimulated CD8+ T cells sorted from spleen or lymph node cells, obtained before transplant. The TCR was taken from a human donor who was the organ donor for an intestinal transplant. This chain connects TRBV9 to TRBJ2-1, with TRBD2 matching 8 bases. CDR3 region: CASSPQGLLAEYNEQFF. CDR3 nucleotide sequence: TGTGCCAGCAGCCCCCAAGGTTTACTAGCGGAGTACAATGAGCAGTTCTTC.